These 15 T cell receptor beta chains came from one sample sequenced in a study of T cell responses to AZD1222 COVID-19 vaccine. Measured with immunoSEQ multiplex PCR; TCRdb has only the in-frame clones, and not every one. The sample lists about 160,000 clones, around 94% occurring once. Here the sequenced sample was peripheral blood, taken on day 0 of AZD1222 vaccination. Receptors originate from an adult in good health.

The rearrangement links TRBV4-1 to TRBJ2-7; weak D call: TRBD1 (5 bases). The CDR3 runs to 14 residues. Germline V CDR1 and CDR2: MGHRA, YSYEKL. V was trimmed by 4 bases and J by 4 bases, leaving 14 bases between them. In DNA, the CDR3 is TGCGCCAGCAGCCCTCCAAAGGGGAAGTACGAGCAGTACTTC. This translates into CASSPPKGKYEQYF.

The count of this clone is one. V and J are TRBV5-6 and TRBJ1-6; 9 nucleotides line up with TRBD1. The CDR3 totals 14 residues. Germline CDR1 and CDR2: SGHDT and YYEEEE. V lost 4 bases and J lost 10; bases outside the gene matches: 6. CDR3 loop: CASSRQGGPSPLHF. The CDR3 DNA reads TGTGCCAGCAGCCGACAGGGGGGGCCCTCACCCCTCCACTTT.

The CDR3 coding sequence is TGTGCCAGCTCCCACGAGGGTTCGGCTCAGCCCCAGCATTTT. Residues: CASSHEGSAQPQHF. The chain has TRBV2 and TRBJ1-5; D call uncertain. V was pared by 8 bases and J by 6 bases, with 17 bases between. The CDR3 contains 14 residues. Per the germline V gene, CDR1 is SNHLY and CDR2 is FYNNEI.

The chain has TRBV29-1 and TRBJ2-5; no definite D call. V lost 4 bases and J 5 bases, leaving 17 bases between the germline ends. This CDR3 comprises 14 residues. Germline lookup yields CDR1 SQVTM and CDR2 ANQGSEA. The CDR3 bases are TGCAGCGTTGGGCCCTCGACTTCCTGGGAGACCCAGTACTTC. Encoded protein: CSVGPSTSWETQYF.

DNA for the CDR3: TGTGCCAGCCTACTTCGAACAGCTCTTTCCTCTGGAAACACCATATATTTT. Amino acids: CASLLRTALSSGNTIYF. V usage is TRBV28 and J usage is TRBJ1-3; no definite D call. The CDR3 is 17 residues long. Germline lookup yields CDR1 MDHEN and CDR2 SYDVKM. The V gene lost 8 bases and the J gene lost 0 bases, with 20 bases spanning the gap.

The genes are TRBV18 and TRBJ2-3; D is uncertain. CDR3 length: 12 amino acids. V was trimmed by 2 bases and J by 6 bases, leaving 6 bases between them. Germline V gene sequence: CDR1 KGHSH, CDR2 LQKENI. In nucleotides, the CDR3 is TGTGCCAGCTCACCAGGAGCGGATACGCAGTATTTT. It translates to CASSPGADTQYF.

The chain recombines TRBV6-2 or TRBV6-3 with TRBJ2-5; 10 positions match TRBD1. Germline CDR1 and CDR2: MNHEY and SVGEGT. J gave up 5 bases and V 4 bases, and 10 bases lay outside the gene matches. The CDR3 has 16 residues. In DNA, the CDR3 is TGTGCCAGCAGTTGGCCGCCGGGACAGGGGTGGGAGACCCAGTACTTC. Translation gives CASSWPPGQGWETQYF.

The chain uses TRBV5-1 and TRBJ1-6; D is perhaps TRBD1 (6 bases). CDR3 length: 15 amino acids. Germline assignment: CDR1 SGHRS and CDR2 YFSETQ. The V end was cut by 0 bases, the J end by 5 bases, with 9 bases between. The CDR3 nucleotides are TGCGCCAGCAGCTTGGAGGGGGGAAATAATTCACCCCTCCACTTT. Its protein is CASSLEGGNNSPLHF.

In its sample, this clone was seen once. This rearrangement joins TRBV5-1 to TRBJ2-7; no firm D call. Germline V CDR1 and CDR2: SGHRS, YFSETQ. V was pared by 7 bases and J by 4 bases, with 12 bases between. The CDR3 is made up of 12 amino acids. In DNA form, the CDR3 reads TGCGCCAGCGGCGAGGATCTTTACGAGCAGTACTTC. Amino acid sequence: CASGEDLYEQYF.

This chain uses TRBV7-8 with TRBJ1-4, with D unresolved. Deletions cut 5 bases from V and 5 bases from J, with 12 bases between. Germline CDR1 and CDR2: SGHVS and FQNEAQ. CDR3 length: 14 amino acids. CDR3 sequence reads: CASSPSRVNEKLFF. In DNA, the CDR3 is TGTGCCAGCAGCCCCTCGAGGGTGAATGAAAAACTGTTTTTT.

V gene TRBV21-1 combines with J gene TRBJ2-7; TRBD1 is the table's D call and was not checked against the DNA. TRBV21-1 is shown as a pseudogene. The CDR3 extends over 17 amino acids. For the CDR3, the DNA is TGTGCCAGCAGCAAATGTCCCTCGGGACAGAGCTCCTACGAGCAGTACTTC. Its translation: CASSKCPSGQSSYEQYF.

V gene TRBV7-8 combines with J gene TRBJ2-5; D is undetermined. Germline assignment: CDR1 SGHVS and CDR2 FQNEAQ. The CDR3 is 12 residues long. V was cut by 0 bases and J by 5 bases, with 4 bases left in between. The CDR3 DNA reads as TGTGCCAGCAGCTTAGCAGGGGAGACCCAGTACTTC. Protein sequence: CASSLAGETQYF.

This chain uses TRBV4-3 with TRBJ2-5, with 8 bases matching TRBD1. V lost 5 bases and J lost 5; bases outside the gene matches: 7. This CDR3 is 14 amino acids long. The V gene's germline CDR1 is LGHNA and CDR2 YSLEER. CDR3 bases: TGCGCCAGCAGCAGGGGACAGGAATCGGAGACCCAGTACTTC. Protein sequence: CASSRGQESETQYF.

CDR3 DNA: TGTGCCAGCGCTAAGGGGCAGGGCGATGGCTACACCTTC. Translating it yields CASAKGQGDGYTF. The chain combines TRBV28 with TRBJ1-2; possibly TRBD1 for D (5 bases). CDR1 MDHEN and CDR2 SYDVKM come from the germline V gene. The CDR3 covers 13 residues. Trimming shortened V by 8 bases and J by 6 bases, and 16 bases separated the two germline ends.

CDR3 coding DNA: TGCGCCAGCAGCCAAGACCCAGGGTTTGGAGGCACTGAAGCTTTCTTT. Translating gives CASSQDPGFGGTEAFF. The chain joins TRBV4-1 to TRBJ1-1; possible D gene TRBD1, 5 bases. CDR3 size: 16 residues. V dropped 0 bases and J dropped 4 bases, with 15 bases sitting between them. Germline loops: CDR1 MGHRA, CDR2 YSYEKL.